A single sample gave rise to the 13 T cell receptor beta chains below, sequenced in a study of post-analysis software for immune sequencing data. Whole-study findings and limits: The five TRBV segments detected at higher frequency in patients than in controls included TRBV5-6, TRBV5-1 and TRBV20-1.

The antigens of these receptors remain unknown. cDNA libraries for TCR beta contained unique molecular identifiers. TCRdb fed the PCR reads into MiXCR, producing one record per CDR3 protein. The sample lists about 200,000 distinct CDR3 sequences, about 30% occurring once. Source material: blood. The receptor set was obtained from a girl younger than 18 with multiple sclerosis.

This chain uses TRBV2 with TRBJ1-5; TRBD1 is a possible D gene (5 bases). V was shortened by 2 bases and J by 5 bases, with 7 bases between the two germline ends. CDR3 size: 13 residues. CDR1 is SNHLY and CDR2 is FYNNEI in the germline V gene. CDR3 loop: CASSEQGDQPQHF. DNA of the CDR3: TGTGCCAGCAGTGAACAAGGGGATCAGCCCCAGCATTTT.

In its sample, this clonotype was seen many times. The chain couples TRBV6-5 to TRBJ2-1; possibly TRBD1 for D (6 bases). This CDR3 has 15 amino acids. From germline, CDR1 is MNHEY and CDR2 SVGAGI. V shed 1 base and J shed 0 bases, with 7 bases lying between them. The CDR3 protein is CASSYWDISYNEQFF. In DNA form, the CDR3 reads TGTGCCAGCAGTTACTGGGACATCTCCTACAATGAGCAGTTCTTC.

V gene TRBV20-1 combines with J gene TRBJ1-1, with 7 bases aligning to TRBD1. The CDR3 has 14 amino acids. The V and J ends lost 3 bases and 5 bases, in that order; junction bases with no gene match: 9. The V gene's germline CDR1 is DFQATT and CDR2 SNEGSKA (reference sequence). CDR3: CSASPGQLGTEAFF. Written as DNA, the CDR3 is TGCAGTGCTAGTCCGGGACAGCTCGGTACTGAAGCTTTCTTT.

The table lists this clonotype with many counts. V and J are TRBV6-1 and TRBJ2-6; 7 positions agree with TRBD1. The germline CDR1 and CDR2 sequences are MNHNS and SASEGT. V lost 6 bases, J lost 2 bases, and 13 bases stayed unmatched. The CDR3 runs 18 residues. The CDR3 here is CASRRPGQMRTGANVLTF. The CDR3 DNA reads TGTGCCAGCAGACGACCGGGACAGATGCGGACTGGGGCCAACGTCCTGACTTTC.

This clonotype was counted ten times or more. The chain employs TRBV29-1 and TRBJ2-5, with 10 bases aligning to TRBD1. Trimming at V came to 6 bases and at J to 2 bases, leaving 18 bases not matched to a gene. CDR3 length: 18 residues. Germline-derived CDR1 and CDR2 are SQVTM and ANQGSEA. Here the CDR3 DNA reads TGCAGCGTGGCCGGGACAGGGGTCAGAAGCGGCCTACAAGAGACCCAGTACTTC. Amino acid sequence: CSVAGTGVRSGLQETQYF.

This clonotype was recorded at least ten times. This sequence joins TRBV20-1 and TRBJ2-5; the D is unclear. CDR1 is DFQATT, CDR2 SNEGSKA, per germline (reference sequence). The germline V and J ends were trimmed by 1 base and 1 base, with 10 bases remaining between them. This CDR3 region has 14 residues. The CDR3 spells CSARVRVGQETQYF. The CDR3 nucleotides read TGCAGTGCTAGAGTACGAGTCGGCCAAGAGACCCAGTACTTC.

In its sample, this clonotype was seen many times. This chain uses TRBV4-1 with TRBJ2-5, with TRBD2 matching 10 bases. Germline CDR1 MGHRA, CDR2 YSYEKL. The CDR3 extends over 13 amino acids. V lost 4 bases, J lost 5 bases, and 1 base stayed unmatched. The CDR3 bases are TGCGCCAGCAGCCCGACTAGCGGGGAGACCCAGTACTTC. This gives the protein CASSPTSGETQYF.

V gene TRBV12-3 or TRBV12-4 combines with J gene TRBJ2-1; the D gene is possibly TRBD2 (7 bases). CDR3 length equals 12 residues. Trimming took off 6 bases at V and 10 bases at J, with 13 bases between the two ends. The DNA of the CDR3 is TGTGCCAGCAGCTTCGGGGGGCCGGAGCAGTTCTTC. It translates to CASSFGGPEQFF.

In regard to this clonotype: This could be a read error, since a much larger clone is one nucleotide away. The chain joins TRBV2 to TRBJ2-5; no clear D. Germline V gene data show CDR1 as SNHLY and CDR2 as FYNNEI. V gave up 3 bases and J gave up 5 bases, with 7 bases separating them. The CDR3 spans 12 residues. Here the CDR3 reads CASSDSAETQYF. For the CDR3, the DNA is TGTGCCAGCAGTGATTCAGCGGAGACCCAGTACTTC.

Concerning this clonotype itself: One base away lies a much larger clone, so this may be a sequencing read error. The CDR3 DNA sequence: TGCGCCAGCAGCAGATCGACGGGAACGAGGGAGACCCAGTACTTC. Translated: CASSRSTGTRETQYF. The V call is TRBV5-1, the J call TRBJ2-7; D is possibly TRBD2 (5 bases). Matching the DNA end better, TRBJ2-5 makes the J call doubtful. The CDR3 loop spans 15 amino acids. Germline loops: CDR1 SGHRS, CDR2 YFSETQ.

The J gene is TRBJ1-2, the V gene TRBV30; 10 bases are shared with TRBD1. J gave up 6 bases and V 5 bases, and 9 bases lay outside the gene matches. The CDR3 is 14 amino acids. Germline V gene data show CDR1 as GTSNPN and CDR2 as SVGIG (reference sequence). In nucleotides, the CDR3 is TGTGCCTGGTCTCCGGGACAGGGGTTCCATGGCTACACCTTC. Translated, it gives CAWSPGQGFHGYTF.

The J gene is TRBJ2-7, the V gene TRBV4-1, with 7 bases that match TRBD1. The CDR3 covers 16 residues. The germline V gene has CDR1 MGHRA and CDR2 YSYEKL. The trim removed 0 bases at V and 2 bases at J, leaving 7 bases unmatched. The chain's CDR3 is CASSQDGSGTAYEQYF. CDR3 nucleotides: TGCGCCAGCAGCCAAGATGGTTCCGGGACAGCCTACGAGCAGTACTTC.

This chain uses TRBV20-1 with TRBJ1-2, with D possibly matching TRBD1 (5 bases). The CDR3 extends over 16 amino acids. From germline, CDR1 is DFQATT and CDR2 SNEGSKA (reference sequence). Trimming pared 2 bases from V and 3 bases from J, leaving 19 bases between. The CDR3 DNA is TGCAGTGCTAGACTCATCCCAGGGAAGCGTGACTATGGCTACACCTTC. Its protein is CSARLIPGKRDYGYTF.